This T cell receptor (beta chain) is from a study of PD-L1 blockade in urothelial cancer. Study-level information: Male sex and bladder-origin urothelial cancer were recorded for about 90% of the roughly 30 patients. Enrolled patients had been treated previously with 0 to 3 chemotherapy regimens. Blood analysis took place 3 weeks (second dose) and 6 weeks after treatment start. Counts from blood samples showed a median of roughly 150,000 T cells.

Libraries were prepared by immunoSEQ multiplex PCR; TCRdb keeps only in-frame clonotypes and omits some of them. Of about 74,000 clones listed, 84% are singletons. The V gene end was trimmed by 0 bases and the J gene end by 7 bases; junction bases not matched to a gene: 5. Germline CDR1 is SGHNT and CDR2 is YYREEE (reference sequence). The CDR3 consists of 15 residues. The chain has TRBV5-4 and TRBJ2-1; the match to TRBD2 covers 9 bases. This TCR was recovered from a man between 65 and 85 years old with urothelial cancer. The sample here was PBMCs, taken around atezolizumab (anti-PD-L1) treatment. The CDR3 loop is CASSLGIAGANEQFF. For the CDR3, the DNA is TGTGCCAGCAGCTTGGGGATAGCGGGAGCAAATGAGCAGTTCTTC.